This entry is about one TCR beta chain. The sample originates from a study of blood T cell repertoires in COVID-19. The study assigned cohorts using participant-reported clinical history. Per the germline V gene, CDR1 is LGHDT and CDR2 is YNNKEL (reference sequence). V shed 1 base, J shed 7 bases, and the junction held 10 bases outside the gene matches. This CDR3 contains 16 residues. Repertoires were generated with immunoSEQ multiplex PCR, while TCRdb's copy carries only in-frame clones and drops some. The data show around 270,000 clones, with around 90% seen just once and around 3.1% held by the top ten.

The sequencing input was PBMCs or T cells enriched from blood (not recorded which). The receptor was derived from a woman between 35 and 50 years old who had been exposed to COVID-19. The chain joins TRBV3-1 (or the pseudogene TRBV3-2) to TRBJ1-2, with 9 bases identical to TRBD1. CDR3 nucleotide sequence: TGTGCCAGCAGCCAAGGCACAGGGGGCCGCCGTGGTGGCTACACCTTC. This translates into CASSQGTGGRRGGYTF.